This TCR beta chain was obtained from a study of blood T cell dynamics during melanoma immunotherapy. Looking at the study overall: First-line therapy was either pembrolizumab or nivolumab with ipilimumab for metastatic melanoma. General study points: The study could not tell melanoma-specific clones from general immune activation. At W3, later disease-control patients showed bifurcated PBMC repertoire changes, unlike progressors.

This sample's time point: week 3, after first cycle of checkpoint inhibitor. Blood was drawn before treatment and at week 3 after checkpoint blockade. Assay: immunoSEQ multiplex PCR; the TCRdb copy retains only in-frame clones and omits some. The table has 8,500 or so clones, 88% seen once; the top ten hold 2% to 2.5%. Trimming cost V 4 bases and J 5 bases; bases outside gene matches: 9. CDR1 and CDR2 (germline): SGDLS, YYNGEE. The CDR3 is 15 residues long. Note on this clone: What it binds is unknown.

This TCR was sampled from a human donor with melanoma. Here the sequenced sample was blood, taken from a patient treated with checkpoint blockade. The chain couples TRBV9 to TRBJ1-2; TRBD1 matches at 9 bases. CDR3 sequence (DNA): TGTGCCAGCAGCCTCCGCGGGACAGGGCTGTATGGCTACACCTTC. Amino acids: CASSLRGTGLYGYTF. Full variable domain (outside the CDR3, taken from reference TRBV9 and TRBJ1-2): DSGVTQTPKHLITATGQRVTLRCSPRSGDLSVYWYQQSLDQGLQFLIQYYNGEERAKGNILERFSAQQFPDLHSELNLSSLELGDSALYFCASSLRGTGLYGYTFGSGTRLTVV.